This T cell receptor beta chain was observed in a study of T cell responses to AZD1222 COVID-19 vaccine. Study-level findings and limits: Compared with day 0, the breadth and depth of the Spike-specific TCR repertoire rose significantly after two doses of AZD1222. Seropositive status at baseline applied to only five to seven AZD1222 recipients. Donor demographics were predominantly white British with a female majority; clonal diversity may be underestimated.

Sequencing was performed with immunoSEQ multiplex PCR; in TCRdb, only in-frame clones are kept and a portion is missing. The sample lists 85,000 to 130,000 clones, roughly 86% occurring once. V lost 4 bases, J lost 2 bases, and 23 bases lay in between. The CDR3 extends over 18 amino acids. Germline V gene data show CDR1 as MDHEN and CDR2 as SYDVKM. Turning to this clone: Its antigen remains unidentified.

The material was peripheral blood, obtained 28 days after the second dose of the MenACWY control vaccine. The rearrangement joins TRBV28 to TRBJ1-2; D gene uncertain. The TCR comes from an adult who received the MenACWY meningococcal vaccine as a control. The CDR3 coding sequence is TGTGCCAGCAGTTCGAAGAGACGGGGAGGGCGACTAAACTATGGCTACACCTTC. It is translated as CASSSKRRGGRLNYGYTF.